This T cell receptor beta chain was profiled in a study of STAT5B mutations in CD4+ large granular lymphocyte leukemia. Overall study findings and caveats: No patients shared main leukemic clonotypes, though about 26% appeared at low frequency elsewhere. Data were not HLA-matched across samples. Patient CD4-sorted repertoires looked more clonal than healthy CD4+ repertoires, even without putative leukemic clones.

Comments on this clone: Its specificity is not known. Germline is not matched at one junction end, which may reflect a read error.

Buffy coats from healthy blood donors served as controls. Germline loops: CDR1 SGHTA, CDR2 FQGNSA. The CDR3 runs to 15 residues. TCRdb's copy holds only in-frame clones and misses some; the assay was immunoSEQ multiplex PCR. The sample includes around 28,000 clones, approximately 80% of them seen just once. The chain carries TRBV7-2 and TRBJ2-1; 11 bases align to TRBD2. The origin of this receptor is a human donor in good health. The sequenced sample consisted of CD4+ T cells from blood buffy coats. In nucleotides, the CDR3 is TGTGCCAGCAGCATAGCGGGAGGGAATTACAATGAGCAGTTCTTC. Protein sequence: CASSIAGGNYNEQFF.